This is a list of T cell receptor beta chains from one sample in a study of early T cells in non-severe SARS-CoV-2 infection. TCRdb processed the 5' RACE reads anew with MiXCR; each CDR3 protein has one entry. The sample lists tens of thousands of distinct CDR3 sequences, roughly 4.1% seen once, with less than 20% in the top ten. The sequenced material came from whole blood. These receptors were collected from an adult who was a healthcare worker with PCR-confirmed SARS-CoV-2 infection or an uninfected control (not recorded which). The conserved cysteine and the conserved F or W are not part of the CDR3 here. The order of the fields is CDR3 length, D gene, V gene, J gene, CDR3 protein. A D gene is named only where the DNA matches it firmly.

11	NA	TRBV25-1	TRBJ2-2	ASSDRNTGELF
11	NA	TRBV5-1	TRBJ2-5	ASSLAPRETQY
16	NA	TRBV9	TRBJ2-3	ASSVAGDGLNPWDTQY
18	TRBD1	TRBV7-9	TRBJ2-6	ASSSGDRGPVRSGANVLT
10	NA	TRBV7-8	TRBJ2-2	ASAPVWGELF
13	NA	TRBV27	TRBJ2-6	ASSSPVSGANVLT
13	NA	TRBV5-1	TRBJ2-2	ATRMGRTNTGELF
13	TRBD1	TRBV6-2/TRBV6-3	TRBJ2-5	ASSYSAGQGETQY
14	TRBD1	TRBV7-2	TRBJ1-1	ASSLVAGGRYTEAF
11	TRBD2	TRBV20-1	TRBJ2-5	SVLTSGLETQY
12	NA	TRBV2	TRBJ2-7	ASSRDRLTYEQY
12	NA	TRBV5-4	TRBJ2-5	ASSLDRGAETQY
11	NA	TRBV7-9	TRBJ1-1	ASSAPGDREAF
12	NA	TRBV5-1	TRBJ1-5	ASSFSGNNQPQH
16	TRBD2	TRBV7-3	TRBJ2-1	ASSPGPLSGRARNEQF
13	TRBD1	TRBV7-2	TRBJ2-3	ASSFGQGGTDTQY
11	TRBD1	TRBV5-1	TRBJ1-2	ASSPDRADGYT
16	TRBD2	TRBV2	TRBJ2-3	ASTLGAAGGPGTDTQY
15	NA	TRBV28	TRBJ2-7	ASSFGSGRQSSYEQY
14	TRBD2	TRBV30	TRBJ2-1	AWSVGLAGAYNEQF
13	NA	TRBV7-8	TRBJ1-2	ASSPHGGGAYGYT
13	NA	TRBV20-1	TRBJ2-2	SAPRQGGDTGELF
13	NA	TRBV6-2/TRBV6-3	TRBJ1-5	ASSYPGRVNQPQH
17	TRBD1	TRBV4-3	TRBJ1-1	ASSQSRGRGIELNTEAF
13	TRBD2	TRBV6-4	TRBJ2-1	ASSELAGVFNEQF
13	NA	TRBV28	TRBJ2-2	ASREQGANTGELF
11	NA	TRBV5-1	TRBJ2-2	ASSLVSAGELF
15	TRBD1	TRBV15	TRBJ2-5	ATSTYRGQRGLATQY
10	NA	TRBV28	TRBJ1-2	ASSLKVGPPT
13	TRBD1	TRBV7-9	TRBJ1-1	ASSRGDRGHTEAF
12	NA	TRBV28	TRBJ1-2	ASSTNGFNYGYT
12	NA	TRBV20-1	TRBJ2-7	SAGGHPVGYEQY
12	NA	TRBV4-1	TRBJ2-7	ASSQDRGAYEQY
12	NA	TRBV2	TRBJ1-2	ASRRWRGLYGYT
12	TRBD2	TRBV29-1	TRBJ2-5	SVNGASGQETQY
10	NA	TRBV7-9	TRBJ1-6	ASSRRGAPLH
13	NA	TRBV5-6	TRBJ1-2	ASSWPPGSQRGYT
14	TRBD2	TRBV5-1	TRBJ2-3	ASSPRLAGGADTQY
11	TRBD1	TRBV2	TRBJ1-1	ASRRDSQSEAF
14	NA	TRBV5-1	TRBJ2-3	ATAEVPETSTDTQY
12	NA	TRBV10-3	TRBJ1-4	AIGERDGSEKLF
12	NA	TRBV19	TRBJ2-4	ASSIMAAADIQY
12	NA	TRBV7-9	TRBJ1-2	ASSPTGTGYGYT
11	NA	TRBV6-5	TRBJ2-5	ASSYLFGETQY
15	NA	TRBV5-1	TRBJ1-2	ASSPLGGLTTNYGYT